Following are 10 T cell receptor beta chains from one sample sequenced in a study of monozygotic twins with inflammatory bowel disease. TCRdb reprocessed the 5' RACE reads, keeping one entry per CDR3 protein, no DNA. The repertoire table contains about 380,000 distinct CDR3 sequences. The material sequenced was blood. These receptors came from a human donor with ulcerative colitis or Crohn's disease, or a healthy co-twin of an affected twin (not recorded which).

The V and J genes are TRBV20-1 and TRBJ2-5; TCRdb selects TRBD2, and the lack of DNA leaves this call unchecked. CDR3 size: 16 residues. Germline CDR1 DFQATT, CDR2 SNEGSKA (reference sequence). This CDR3 is CSARDPGTGGAETQYF.

V usage is TRBV20-1 and J usage is TRBJ1-1; no DNA is available, so the TRBD1 call from TCRdb remains unchecked. Germline CDR1 is DFQATT and CDR2 is SNEGSKA (reference sequence). The CDR3 covers 15 residues. The CDR3 is CSAKRQGAVNTEAFF.

The chain is built from TRBV19 and TRBJ2-2; the TRBD1 assignment by TCRdb is unverifiable without DNA. The CDR3 sequence is 15 residues long. In germline, CDR1 is LNHDA, CDR2 SQIVND (reference sequence). CDR3 region: CASSRLQGAMGELFF.

The V gene is TRBV7-9, the J gene TRBJ2-5. This CDR3 region has 15 residues. The V gene's germline CDR1 is SEHNR and CDR2 FQNEAQ (reference sequence). The CDR3 loop reads CASSLDALFQETQYF.

The V gene is TRBV7-3, the J gene TRBJ2-5; the TRBD1 assignment by TCRdb is unverifiable without DNA. This CDR3 region has 17 residues. Germline V CDR1 and CDR2: SGHTA, FQGTGA. This CDR3 reads CASSLGPGTGYQETQYF.

The chain is built from TRBV10-3 and TRBJ2-1; the TRBD2 assignment by TCRdb is unverifiable without DNA. CDR1 and CDR2 from the germline V gene are ENHRY and SYGVKD. There are 14 residues in the CDR3. CDR3 sequence reads: CAISELAGNNEQFF.

The rearrangement links TRBV7-3 to TRBJ1-1; TCRdb proposes TRBD1, but this gene call is untestable without DNA. Germline CDR1 is SGHTA and CDR2 is FQGTGA. The CDR3 is 19 residues long. CDR3 sequence reads: CASSLRSMGFAGANTEAFF.

The chain is built from TRBV27 and TRBJ1-5; the TCRdb D gene call, TRBD1, has no DNA to confirm it. The CDR3 sequence is 13 residues long. Germline-derived CDR1 and CDR2 are MNHEY and SMNVEV (reference sequence). CDR3 amino acids: CASSGQWGQPQHF.

The chain employs TRBV28 and TRBJ1-2; TCRdb returns TRBD1, unconfirmable since there is no DNA. The CDR3 consists of 14 residues. Germline CDR1 MDHEN, CDR2 SYDVKM. The CDR3 protein is CASSIGGAPGGYTF.

The chain recombines TRBV11-2 with TRBJ2-7; TCRdb calls TRBD2, which cannot be checked without DNA. The CDR3 sequence is 18 residues long. Germline loops: CDR1 SGHAT, CDR2 FQNNGV. The CDR3 loop is CASSLDLGGGITSYEQYF.